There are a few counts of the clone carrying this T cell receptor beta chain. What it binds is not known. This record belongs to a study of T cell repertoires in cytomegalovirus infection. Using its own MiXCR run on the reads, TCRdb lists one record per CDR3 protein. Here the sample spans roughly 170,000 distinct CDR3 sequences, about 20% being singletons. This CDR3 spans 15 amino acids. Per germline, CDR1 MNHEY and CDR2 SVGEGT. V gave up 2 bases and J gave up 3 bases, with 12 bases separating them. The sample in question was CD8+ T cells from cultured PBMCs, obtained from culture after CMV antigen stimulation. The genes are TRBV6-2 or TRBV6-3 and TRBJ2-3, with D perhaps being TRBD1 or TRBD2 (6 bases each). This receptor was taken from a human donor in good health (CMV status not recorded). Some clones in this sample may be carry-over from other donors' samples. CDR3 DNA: TGTGCCAGCAGTTACACAGGGACTTCTACAGATACGCAGTATTTT. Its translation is CASSYTGTSTDTQYF.